The 18 T cell receptor beta chains listed next were all sequenced from one sample in a study of blood T cell repertoires in COVID-19. Data came from immunoSEQ multiplex PCR; TCRdb stores just in-frame clones and leaves some out. This sample carries tens of thousands of clones, approximately 83% of them seen once, and the ten largest clones take approximately 29%. Sequencing input: peripheral blood. The source is a human donor in a cohort sampled during active COVID-19.

The chain is built from TRBV10-3 and TRBJ2-5; 10 positions match TRBD1. The CDR3 covers 14 residues. The germline V gene encodes CDR1 ENHRY and CDR2 SYGVKD. Trimming cost V 10 bases and J 5 bases; bases outside gene matches: 10. CDR3 nucleotide sequence: TGTGCCACCGCCCCCGGGACAGGGGCCGAGACCCAGTACTTC. Translation: CATAPGTGAETQYF.

Written as DNA, the CDR3 is TGCGCCAGCAGCCAAGGGCACTCCGGGACAGGGGCTGGAGTCAAAAACATTCAGTACTTC. Its translation is CASSQGHSGTGAGVKNIQYF. The chain links TRBV4-1 to TRBJ2-4; 10 nucleotides agree with TRBD1. V shed 1 base and J 3 bases; nucleotides not matched to a gene: 15. This CDR3 has 20 residues. The germline V gene has CDR1 MGHRA and CDR2 YSYEKL.

This clone was picked up a small number of times. The chain employs TRBV4-1 and TRBJ2-7, with a weak D call TRBD1 (7 bases). From germline, CDR1 is MGHRA and CDR2 YSYEKL. The CDR3 is 16 residues long. V lost 4 bases, J lost 3 bases, and 19 bases lay in between. The CDR3 loop is CASSRGGTAGVYEQYF. The CDR3 nucleotides read TGCGCCAGCAGCCGGGGCGGGACAGCAGGTGTCTACGAGCAGTACTTC.

The rearrangement joins TRBV4-3 to TRBJ2-3; TRBD2 aligns across 8 bases. The CDR3 spans 14 residues. With 0 bases clipped from V and 5 bases from J, the junction kept 1 base outside the gene matches. Germline CDR1 is LGHNA and CDR2 is YSLEER. The CDR3 region has the DNA TGCGCCAGCAGCCAAGATCGGGGGGGAGATACGCAGTATTTT. Translated: CASSQDRGGDTQYF.

This clone was recorded many times. V gene TRBV24-1 combines with J gene TRBJ1-2; TRBD1 might be the D (6 bases). CDR1 is KGHDR, CDR2 SFDVKD, per germline. The ends were cut back, 4 bases at V and 5 bases at J, with 13 bases in the middle. This CDR3 has 14 amino acids. The CDR3 DNA reads TGTGCCACCAGTGAGACGACAGGTCTTTATGGCTACACCTTC. The encoded protein is CATSETTGLYGYTF.

The V call is TRBV27, the J call TRBJ1-2, with 10 bases fitting TRBD1. Germline-derived CDR1 and CDR2 are MNHEY and SMNVEV (reference sequence). J gave up 3 bases and V 3 bases, and 1 base lay outside the gene matches. The CDR3 sequence is 14 residues long. Here the CDR3 reads CASSLDRGDYGYTF. As DNA, the CDR3 is TGTGCCAGCAGTTTGGACAGGGGGGACTATGGCTACACCTTC.

This clone is a singleton in its sample. The genes are TRBV19 and TRBJ2-7, with TRBD1 identical over 10 bases. This CDR3 is built from 15 residues. V shed 5 bases, J shed 2 bases, and the junction held 6 bases outside the gene matches. The germline gives CDR1 LNHDA, CDR2 SQIVND (reference sequence). The CDR3 is CASSPGDRGAYEQYF. Here the CDR3 DNA reads TGTGCCAGTAGTCCGGGGGACAGGGGCGCCTACGAGCAGTACTTC.

V usage is TRBV7-2 and J usage is TRBJ2-5; possibly TRBD1 for D (6 bases). V lost 6 bases to trimming and J lost 1 base, with 9 bases between them. The germline gives CDR1 SGHTA, CDR2 FQGNSA. The CDR3 is made up of 13 amino acids. The chain's CDR3 is CASRDRTQETQYF. The CDR3 coding sequence is TGTGCCAGCAGGGACAGAACCCAAGAGACCCAGTACTTC.

V usage is TRBV24-1 and J usage is TRBJ2-5; TRBD1 matches 10 bases. CDR1 and CDR2 from the germline V gene are KGHDR and SFDVKD. The CDR3 is made up of 15 amino acids. V trimming: 4 bases; J trimming: 3 bases; junction bases outside the gene matches: 4. The CDR3 DNA follows: TGTGCCACCAGTGAACCTGGGACAGGGGAAGAGACCCAGTACTTC. Encoded protein: CATSEPGTGEETQYF.

By share, this clone ranks as large. V gene TRBV9 combines with J gene TRBJ2-2, with 8 bases aligning to TRBD1. CDR3 size: 19 residues. Trimming took 4 bases from V and 2 from J; bases not matched to a gene: 16. Germline loops: CDR1 SGDLS, CDR2 YYNGEE. The CDR3 sequence: CASSPNPFRTGINTGELFF. In DNA, the CDR3 is TGTGCCAGCAGCCCAAACCCTTTTCGGACAGGGATCAACACCGGGGAGCTGTTTTTT.

V usage is TRBV4-1 and J usage is TRBJ1-6, with 9 bases that match TRBD1. Per germline, CDR1 MGHRA and CDR2 YSYEKL. With 0 bases clipped from V and 2 bases from J, the junction kept 8 bases outside the gene matches. The CDR3 is made up of 19 amino acids. CDR3 coding DNA: TGCGCCAGCAGCCAAGATCAGACAGGGGGGTTAACCTATAATTCACCCCTCCACTTT. Protein: CASSQDQTGGLTYNSPLHF.

The genes are TRBV6-2 or TRBV6-3 and TRBJ2-7; the match to TRBD1 covers 9 bases. With 0 bases clipped from V and 3 bases from J, the junction kept 6 bases outside the gene matches. The CDR3 runs to 16 residues. Germline V gene data show CDR1 as MNHEY and CDR2 as SVGEGT. CDR3 DNA: TGTGCCAGCAGTTACTCCCGGACAGGGGATAACTACGAGCAGTACTTC. Translation gives CASSYSRTGDNYEQYF.

The chain couples TRBV5-1 to TRBJ1-1; D call uncertain. V dropped 3 bases and J dropped 0 bases, with 12 bases sitting between them. The CDR3 has 15 amino acids. Germline CDR1 and CDR2: SGHRS and YFSETQ. The DNA for the CDR3 is TGCGCCAGCAGCTCGCGGCAGGAGGTGAACACTGAAGCTTTCTTT. Encoded protein: CASSSRQEVNTEAFF.

A word on this clone: Its ends do not fully match the called genes, so a read error is possible. This chain uses TRBV2 with TRBJ2-7; a possible D gene is TRBD1 (5 bases). CDR3 length: 13 amino acids. Germline CDR1 SNHLY, CDR2 FYNNEI. The CDR3 loop is CASGEQGIKEQYF. The CDR3 DNA reads TGTGCCAGCGGTGAGCAGGGAATTAAGGAGCAGTACTTC. Complete variable domain (other parts from reference TRBV2 and TRBJ2-7): EPEVTQTPSHQVTQMGQEVILRCVPISNHLYFYWYRQILGQKVEFLVSFYNNEISEKSEIFDDQFSVERPDGSNFTLKIRSTKLEDSAMYFCASGEQGIKEQYFGPGTRLTVT.

The chain employs TRBV18 and TRBJ1-3; D is ambiguous. V was trimmed by 3 bases and J by 8 bases, leaving 20 bases between them. The CDR3 sequence is 16 residues long. Germline loops: CDR1 KGHSH, CDR2 LQKENI. CDR3 region: CASSPLGSLEADTIYF. CDR3 sequence (DNA): TGTGCCAGCTCACCTCTTGGTTCATTGGAGGCGGACACCATATATTTT.

The chain uses TRBV5-6 and TRBJ2-5; D perhaps matches TRBD1 (5 bases). CDR3 length: 12 amino acids. CDR1 and CDR2 (germline): SGHDT, YYEEEE. V was clipped by 5 bases and J by 5 bases, with 10 bases between them. CDR3 residues: CASRGLYETQYF. The CDR3 nucleotides are TGTGCCAGCAGGGGGCTCTATGAGACCCAGTACTTC.

The rearrangement joins TRBV20-1 to TRBJ2-7, with 8 nucleotides matching TRBD1. CDR3 length equals 13 residues. Unmatched junction bases numbered 3, after V lost 3 bases and J lost 2 bases. Germline V lookup: CDR1 DFQATT, CDR2 SNEGSKA (reference sequence). The chain's CDR3 is CSASQGATYEQYF. CDR3 bases: TGCAGTGCTAGTCAGGGGGCTACCTACGAGCAGTACTTC.

The rearrangement joins TRBV19 to TRBJ2-5, with 9 bases identical to TRBD2. The ends lost 5 bases at V and 5 bases at J; junction bases unmatched: 12. In germline, CDR1 is LNHDA, CDR2 SQIVND (reference sequence). The CDR3 runs to 16 residues. In DNA form, the CDR3 reads TGTGCCAGTAGTGACCCTCGGCGGGGGGGCTTGGAGACCCAGTACTTC. Translating gives CASSDPRRGGLETQYF.